This is a list of T cell receptor beta chains from one sample in a study of OX40 agonist ivuxolimab in advanced cancers. Method: immunoSEQ multiplex PCR; TCRdb's copy keeps in-frame clones and lacks some. The sample lists under 70,000 clones; roughly 87% were seen once. The sequences come from CD4+ or CD8+ T cells sorted from blood, collected in a trial of the OX40 agonist ivuxolimab. The receptors here all came from an adult with an advanced solid tumor such as melanoma, head and neck, liver or kidney cancer. Each CDR3 is given with its conserved first and last residue. A D gene is named only where the DNA matches it firmly. Clone size is given for some rows only: seen once, a few or many times, or a class if the clone is expanded.

TRBV7-8	TRBD2	.	TRBJ2-3	TGTGCCAGCAGCCCACTAGCGGGAAAAGATACGCAGTATTTT	CASSPLAGKDTQYF
TRBV18	.	once	TRBJ2-5	TGTGCCAGCTCACCTGCAAGCAGGGCCGTCCAAGAGACCCAGTACTTC	CASSPASRAVQETQYF
TRBV9	.	.	TRBJ1-3	TGTGCCAGCAGCCTGGGAGGGACTGGAAACACCATATATTTT	CASSLGGTGNTIYF
TRBV28	TRBD1	.	TRBJ1-2	TGTGCCAGCAGTTTAGAAGTCGGACTAGACAGGGACTATGGCTACACCTTC	CASSLEVGLDRDYGYTF
TRBV2	.	.	TRBJ2-3	TGTGCCAGCAGTGAATGGCCAGGCACAGATACGCAGTATTTT	CASSEWPGTDTQYF
TRBV7-9	.	.	TRBJ2-1	TGTGCCAGCAGCTTAGACGCTTACAATGAGCAGTTCTTC	CASSLDAYNEQFF
TRBV7-8	.	.	TRBJ2-3	TGTGCCAGCAGCTCGCTCGCTTCGATCACAGATACGCAGTATTTT	CASSSLASITDTQYF
TRBV2	.	.	TRBJ1-4	TGTGCCAGCAGTGTAAGCCCGAGTGCAGTGGGTAATCCGGTATGGAAAAAACTGTTTTTT	CASSVSPSAVGNPVWKKLFF
TRBV19	TRBD2	.	TRBJ2-1	TGTGCCAGTAGTAATAAGGCGGGAGGGAACTACAATGAGCAGTTCTTC	CASSNKAGGNYNEQFF
TRBV10-3	.	.	TRBJ2-5	TGTGCCATCAGTGAGACACAAGGGGTAGGAGAGACCCAGTACTTC	CAISETQGVGETQYF
TRBV5-1	.	once	TRBJ2-1	TGCGCCAGCAGCTCGCCCGGGACACCGAGCTCCTACAATGAGCAGTTCTTC	CASSSPGTPSSYNEQFF
TRBV9	TRBD2	.	TRBJ2-1	TGTGCCAGCAGCGTAGTTGGGACTAGCGGGATCCTCAATGAGCAGTTCTTC	CASSVVGTSGILNEQFF
TRBV4-1	.	.	TRBJ1-5	TGCGCCAGCAGCCCCCCCCCGGCCAGAGGTCCTCAGCCCCAGCATTTT	CASSPPPARGPQPQHF
TRBV30	TRBD1	.	TRBJ2-1	TGTGCCTGGAGTCGGGACAGGGACCTGAAATTGTCTCACAATGAGCAGTTCTTC	CAWSRDRDLKLSHNEQFF
TRBV4-1	.	.	TRBJ1-2	TGCGCCAGCAGCCAGCCCGCCAGGGATGGCTACACCTTC	CASSQPARDGYTF
TRBV6-5	.	.	TRBJ1-3	TGTGCCAGCAGTTACTCGACAGCGAAAGGAAACACCATATATTTT	CASSYSTAKGNTIYF
TRBV28	.	.	TRBJ2-1	TGTGCCGCTTCGGGGGGCAAGGGGGAGCAGTTCTTC	CAASGGKGEQFF
TRBV7-6	.	.	TRBJ2-5	TGTGCCAGCAGCTACAGGGTTCAAGAGACCCAGTACTTC	CASSYRVQETQYF